This T cell receptor beta chain was found in a study of Ad26.COV2.S vaccination and SARS-CoV-2 variants. At the level of the study: Within the COV1001 Ad26.COV2.S trial arm, the donor was enrolled. The authors gave Ad26.COV2.S intramuscularly, either once or twice 56 days apart. Study observations and caveats: Measures of TCR breadth and depth may have fallen short of total T cell responses.

Concerning this clone: Its target is unknown.

The table came from immunoSEQ multiplex PCR; TCRdb's copy has only in-frame clones and leaves some out. The sample has 250,000 or so clones, approximately 88% seen once. Described treatment: about 20 received Ad26.COV2.S at low or high dose, single or two shots; several received placebo; per-sample allocation not given. The samples were gathered on day 63 after the first injection of vaccine or placebo. Germline lookup yields CDR1 SGHTS and CDR2 YDEGEE. The ends were cut back, 4 bases at V and 6 bases at J, with 17 bases in the middle. The CDR3 is 15 amino acids. This chain uses TRBV5-8 with TRBJ1-5; D unclear. The input for sequencing was peripheral blood, taken in a trial of Ad26.COV2.S vaccine versus placebo. The TCR sequence derives from a person aged 18-65 years who received the Ad26.COV2.S COVID-19 vaccine or a placebo. The CDR3 coding sequence is TGTGCCAGCAGCGTGGAGTCCGGGGTTAGTCAGCCCCAGCATTTT. The encoded protein is CASSVESGVSQPQHF. Filled out from reference TRBV5-8 and TRBJ1-5, the complete variable domain reads EAGVTQSPTHLIKTRGQQATLRCSPISGHTSVYWYQQALGLGLQFLLWYDEGEERNRGNFPPRFSGRQFPNYSSELNVNALELEDSALYLCASSVESGVSQPQHFGDGTRLSIL.